This TCR beta chain appears in the sequencing data of a study of blood T cell repertoires in COVID-19. Study overall: Acute and convalescent COVID-19 specimens originated in the United States, Italy and Spain. PBMCs, B-cell-depleted T cells, or T cells provided the cDNA or gDNA that made up the material.

Repertoires were generated with immunoSEQ multiplex PCR, while TCRdb's copy carries only in-frame clones and drops some. The sample records under 200,000 clones, about 86% being singletons. CDR1 is MRHNA and CDR2 is SNTAGT in the germline V gene. Losses at the gene ends were 0 bases for V and 0 bases for J; bases not matched to a gene: 4. This CDR3 spans 17 amino acids. The chain carries TRBV6-4 and TRBJ2-2, with 7 bases aligning to TRBD1. The sequencing input was peripheral blood. The receptor was derived from a man aged 30 to 39 with active or convalescent COVID-19. This CDR3 reads CASSDSIQGANTGELFF. The CDR3 nucleotides read TGTGCCAGCAGTGACTCGATTCAGGGGGCGAACACCGGGGAGCTGTTTTTT.